This T cell receptor (beta chain) appears in the sequencing data of a study of CD8 T cells in Susac syndrome. With 8 bases removed from V and 9 bases from J, the gap between germline ends came to 11 bases. This CDR3 has 11 residues. Reverse transcription used about 0.45 to 1 ug RNA and random hexamers. A single record per CDR3 protein comes from TCRdb applying MiXCR to the immunoSEQ multiplex PCR reads. The top ten hold roughly 0.13% of the sample, which has a few hundred thousand distinct CDR3 sequences, 80% to 95% seen once. The rearrangement joins TRBV12-3 or TRBV12-4 to TRBJ2-1, with D perhaps being TRBD1 or TRBD2 (5 bases each). Source material: CD8+ T cells from PBMCs. This receptor was obtained from a human donor with multiple sclerosis. CDR3 loop: CASEGYGEQFF. CDR3 DNA: TGTGCCAGCGAGGGGTACGGTGAGCAGTTCTTC.